This T cell receptor (beta chain) was recorded in a study of cytomegalovirus exposure and HLA in healthy donors. Researchers ran the PCR with 60 Vbeta and 13 Jbeta primers. Measured with immunoSEQ multiplex PCR; TCRdb has only the in-frame clones, and not every one. Altogether 150,000 to 200,000 clones are present, approximately 84% being singletons, with the ten largest covering roughly 5%. CDR1 and CDR2 from the germline V gene are WSHSY and SAAADI. The V and J ends lost 3 bases and 5 bases, in that order; junction bases with no gene match: 6. The CDR3 extends over 17 amino acids. This clonotype originated in a young man in good health and CMV-seronegative. V is TRBV10-2 and J is TRBJ2-2; 13 bases are shared with TRBD2. What was sequenced was PBMCs. The CDR3 DNA reads as TGCGCCAGCAGTGAAACTAGCGGGGGGGCGTTTACCGGGGAGCTGTTTTTT. Its translation is CASSETSGGAFTGELFF.